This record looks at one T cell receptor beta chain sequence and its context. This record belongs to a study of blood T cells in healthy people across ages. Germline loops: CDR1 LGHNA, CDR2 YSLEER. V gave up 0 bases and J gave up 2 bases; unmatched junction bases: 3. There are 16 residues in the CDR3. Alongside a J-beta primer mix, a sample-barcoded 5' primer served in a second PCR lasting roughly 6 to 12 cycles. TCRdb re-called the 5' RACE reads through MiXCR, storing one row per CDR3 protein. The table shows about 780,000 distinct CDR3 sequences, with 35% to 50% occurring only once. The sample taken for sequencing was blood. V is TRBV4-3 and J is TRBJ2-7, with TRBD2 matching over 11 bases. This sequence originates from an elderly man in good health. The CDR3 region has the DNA TGCGCCAGCAGCCAAGAACTACTAGCGGGAGCCTACGAGCAGTACTTC. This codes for CASSQELLAGAYEQYF.